This T cell receptor beta chain was identified in a study of cytomegalovirus exposure and HLA in healthy donors. Broader study findings: Generally TCR sequences proved uncommon, though certain public TCRs appeared in numerous donors. A subsequent analysis found that TCR clusters from the first cohort also tended to co-occur in the 110 or so validation repertoires, with around 94% of cluster scores above 0. According to the study, 180 or so TCR beta chains were cytomegalovirus-associated.

This clone showed up just a few times. What it binds is not known. TCRdb keeps only in-frame clones here, not all; method: immunoSEQ multiplex PCR. Of approximately 150,000 clones listed, about 83% are singletons. This sequence originates from a woman aged 25 to 45 in good health and CMV-seronegative. Material: PBMCs.

The CDR3 region has the DNA TGTGCCAGCAGTTTGCCGGGACAGATTATACATTTT. Protein sequence: CASSLPGQIIHF. This sequence joins TRBV28 and TRBJ1-5, with 7 positions matching TRBD1. This CDR3 region has 12 residues. Germline-derived CDR1 and CDR2 are MDHEN and SYDVKM. J gave up 16 bases and V 3 bases, and 9 bases lay outside the gene matches.